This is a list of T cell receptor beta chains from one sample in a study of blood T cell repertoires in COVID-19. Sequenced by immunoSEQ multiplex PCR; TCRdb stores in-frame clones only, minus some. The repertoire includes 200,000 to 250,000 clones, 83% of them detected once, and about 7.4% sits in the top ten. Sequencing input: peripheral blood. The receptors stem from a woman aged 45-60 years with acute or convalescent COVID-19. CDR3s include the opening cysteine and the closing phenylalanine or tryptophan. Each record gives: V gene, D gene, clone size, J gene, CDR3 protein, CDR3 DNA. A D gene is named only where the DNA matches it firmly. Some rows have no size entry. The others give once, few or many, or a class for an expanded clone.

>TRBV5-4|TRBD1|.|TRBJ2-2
CASRPTGPNTGELFF
TGTGCCAGCCGTCCGACAGGGCCGAACACCGGGGAGCTGTTTTTT
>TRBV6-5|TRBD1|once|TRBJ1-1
CASSSDRVNTEAFF
TGTGCCAGCAGTTCCGACAGGGTTAACACTGAAGCTTTCTTT
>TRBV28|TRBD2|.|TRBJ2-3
CASSLLAAGGGDTQYF
TGTGCCAGCAGTTTACTCGCAGCGGGAGGGGGAGATACGCAGTATTTT
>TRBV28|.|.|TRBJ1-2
CASSPIGTGSYGYTF
TGTGCCAGCAGTCCTATCGGGACTGGCTCCTATGGCTACACCTTC
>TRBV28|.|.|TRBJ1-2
CASSLQAINYGYTF
TGTGCCAGCAGTTTACAAGCGATTAACTATGGCTACACCTTC
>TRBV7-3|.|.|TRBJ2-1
CASSLWGGESSYNEQFF
TGTGCCAGCAGCTTATGGGGCGGGGAATCATCCTACAATGAGCAGTTCTTC
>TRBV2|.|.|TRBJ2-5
CASTLSRGWSETQYF
TGTGCCAGCACCCTCTCCCGGGGGTGGAGTGAGACCCAGTACTTC
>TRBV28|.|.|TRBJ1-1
CASSPAQGTHYEAFF
TGTGCCAGCAGTCCCGCCCAGGGGACACATTATGAAGCTTTCTTT
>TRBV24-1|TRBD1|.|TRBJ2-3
CATSRQGGTDTQYF
TGTGCCACCAGCCGACAGGGAGGCACAGATACGCAGTATTTT
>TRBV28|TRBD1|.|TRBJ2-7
CASRQGTDPYEQYF
TGTGCCAGCAGACAGGGGACCGATCCCTACGAGCAGTACTTC
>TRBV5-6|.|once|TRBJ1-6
CASSLYQAPYNSPLHF
TGTGCCAGCAGCTTGTACCAGGCCCCCTATAATTCACCCCTCCACTTT
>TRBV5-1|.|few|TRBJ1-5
CASRDAGNQPQHF
TGCGCCAGCAGGGACGCGGGGAATCAGCCCCAGCATTTT
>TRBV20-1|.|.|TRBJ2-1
CSALRNEQFF
TGCAGTGCTTTGCGCAATGAGCAGTTCTTC
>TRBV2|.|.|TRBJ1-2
CASSVDTYYGYTF
TGTGCCAGCAGTGTTGACACCTACTATGGCTACACCTTC
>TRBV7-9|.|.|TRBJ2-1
CASSSRQRYNEQFF
TGTGCCAGCAGCTCGCGACAGAGATACAATGAGCAGTTCTTC
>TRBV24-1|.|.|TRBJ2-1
CATGLTGMVQFF
TGTGCCACCGGGCTGACAGGTATGGTGCAGTTCTTC
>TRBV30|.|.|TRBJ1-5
CAFTREGGQPQHF
TGTGCATTCACACGGGAGGGGGGTCAGCCCCAGCATTTT
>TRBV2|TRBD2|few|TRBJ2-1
CASSMGTSGYNEQFF
TGTGCCAGCAGCATGGGGACTAGCGGATACAATGAGCAGTTCTTC
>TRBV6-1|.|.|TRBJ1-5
CASSELEYGNGNQPQHF
TGTGCCAGCAGTGAATTGGAGTACGGCAATGGCAATCAGCCCCAGCATTTT
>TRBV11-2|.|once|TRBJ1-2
CASSLYREGGYTF
TGTGCCAGCAGCTTATACAGGGAGGGTGGCTACACCTTC
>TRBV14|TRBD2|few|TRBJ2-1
CASSPEAGFYNEQFF
TGTGCCAGCAGCCCAGAAGCGGGGTTTTACAATGAGCAGTTCTTC
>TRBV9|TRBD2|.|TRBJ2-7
CASSVGGTSSYEQYF
TGTGCCAGCAGCGTAGGGGGGACTAGCTCCTACGAGCAGTACTTC
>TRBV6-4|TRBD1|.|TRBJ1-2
CASTATGSNYGYTF
TGTGCCAGCACCGCGACAGGGTCGAACTATGGCTACACCTTC
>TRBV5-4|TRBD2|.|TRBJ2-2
CASSSGLAGTMNTGELFF
TGTGCCAGCAGCTCGGGACTAGCGGGGACAATGAACACCGGGGAGCTGTTTTTT
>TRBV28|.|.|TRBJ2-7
CASSRTGFNEQYF
TGTGCCAGCAGTCGTACAGGGTTCAACGAGCAGTACTTC
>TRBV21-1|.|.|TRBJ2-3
CASSERVRGGADTQYF
TGTGCCAGCAGCGAGAGGGTTCGCGGGGGGGCAGATACGCAGTATTTT
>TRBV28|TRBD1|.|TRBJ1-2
CASRLSTGTRYGYTF
TGTGCCAGCAGATTATCGACAGGGACGCGATATGGCTACACCTTC
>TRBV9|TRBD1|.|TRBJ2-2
CASSVGTGKITGELFF
TGTGCCAGCAGCGTAGGGACAGGCAAAATCACCGGGGAGCTGTTTTTT
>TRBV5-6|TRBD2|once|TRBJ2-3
CASSLVPGGGTDTQYF
TGTGCCAGCAGCTTGGTTCCGGGGGGGGGCACAGATACGCAGTATTTT
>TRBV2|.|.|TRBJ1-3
CASSETGNSGNTIYF
TGTGCCAGCAGTGAAACCGGGAACTCTGGAAACACCATATATTTT
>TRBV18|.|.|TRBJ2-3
CASSGGMSTDTQYF
TGTGCCAGCTCAGGAGGGATGAGCACAGATACGCAGTATTTT